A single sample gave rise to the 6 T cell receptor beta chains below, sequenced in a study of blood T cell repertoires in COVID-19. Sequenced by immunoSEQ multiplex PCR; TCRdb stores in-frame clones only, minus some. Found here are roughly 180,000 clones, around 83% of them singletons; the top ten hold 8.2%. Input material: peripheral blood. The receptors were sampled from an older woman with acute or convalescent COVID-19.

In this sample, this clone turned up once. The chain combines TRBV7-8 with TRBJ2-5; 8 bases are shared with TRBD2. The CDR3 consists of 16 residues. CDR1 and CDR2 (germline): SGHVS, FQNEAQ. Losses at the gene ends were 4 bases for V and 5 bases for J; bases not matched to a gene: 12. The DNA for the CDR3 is TGTGCCAGCAGCTCCCAAACTAGCGGTCGTGGGGAGACCCAGTACTTC. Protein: CASSSQTSGRGETQYF.

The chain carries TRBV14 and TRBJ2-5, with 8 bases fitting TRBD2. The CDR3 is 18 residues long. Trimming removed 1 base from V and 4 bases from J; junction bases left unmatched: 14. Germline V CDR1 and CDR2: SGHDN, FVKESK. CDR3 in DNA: TGTGCCAGCAGCCAAGTATTCCGAGCGGGAGTAATGAGAGAGACCCAGTACTTC. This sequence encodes CASSQVFRAGVMRETQYF.

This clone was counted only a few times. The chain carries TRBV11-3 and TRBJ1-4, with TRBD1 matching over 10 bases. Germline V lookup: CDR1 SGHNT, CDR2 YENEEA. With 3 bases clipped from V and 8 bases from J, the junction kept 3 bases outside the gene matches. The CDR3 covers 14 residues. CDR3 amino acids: CASSLTGGREKLFF. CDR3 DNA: TGTGCCAGCAGCTTGACAGGGGGCAGAGAAAAACTGTTTTTT.

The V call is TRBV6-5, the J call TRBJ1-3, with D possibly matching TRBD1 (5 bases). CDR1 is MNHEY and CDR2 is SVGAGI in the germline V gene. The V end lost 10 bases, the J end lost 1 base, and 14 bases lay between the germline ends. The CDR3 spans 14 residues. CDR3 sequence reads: CATLRGVSGNTIYF. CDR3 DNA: TGTGCCACCCTCCGGGGGGTGTCTGGAAACACCATATATTTT.

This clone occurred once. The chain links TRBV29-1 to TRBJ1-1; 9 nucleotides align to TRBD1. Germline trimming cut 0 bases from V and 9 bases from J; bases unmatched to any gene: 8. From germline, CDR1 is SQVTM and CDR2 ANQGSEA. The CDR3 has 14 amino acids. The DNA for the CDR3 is TGCAGCGTTGAAGATGGGACAGGGTTCGCGAAAGCTTTCTTT. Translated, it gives CSVEDGTGFAKAFF.

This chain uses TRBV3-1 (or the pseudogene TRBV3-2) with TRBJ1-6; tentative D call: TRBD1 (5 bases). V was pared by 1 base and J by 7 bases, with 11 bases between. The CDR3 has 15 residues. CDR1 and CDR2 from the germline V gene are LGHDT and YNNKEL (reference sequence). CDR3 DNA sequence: TGTGCCAGCAGCCAAGGGGGCAGGAAAAATTCACCCCTCCACTTT. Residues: CASSQGGRKNSPLHF.